The 32 T cell receptor beta chains given below trace back to one sample, sequenced in a study of blood T cell repertoires in COVID-19. TCRdb's copy holds only in-frame clones and misses some; the assay was immunoSEQ multiplex PCR. The table records fewer than 90,000 clones, 60% to 80% of them present only once. Input material: peripheral blood. The receptors shown here come from a woman aged 80 or older with acute or convalescent COVID-19.

V gene TRBV5-1 combines with J gene TRBJ1-1; D gene ambiguous. Germline CDR1 reads SGHRS; CDR2 reads YFSETQ. The CDR3 runs 13 residues. V was shortened by 7 bases and J by 5 bases, with 15 bases between the two germline ends. The CDR3 coding sequence is TGCGCCAGCCACTACGGGGAGGCAACTGAAGCTTTCTTT. This translates into CASHYGEATEAFF.

CDR3 coding DNA: TGTGCCAGCAGCTTCTCGACTAGCTCCTACAATGAGCAGTTCTTC. It encodes CASSFSTSSYNEQFF. The chain links TRBV11-3 to TRBJ2-1; D possibly corresponds to TRBD2 (6 bases). The germline V and J ends were trimmed by 3 bases and 0 bases, with 9 bases remaining between them. Germline assignment: CDR1 SGHNT and CDR2 YENEEA. This CDR3 has 15 residues. Supplemented by reference TRBV11-3 and TRBJ2-1, the full variable domain reads EAGVVQSPRYKIIEKKQPVAFWCNPISGHNTLYWYLQNLGQGPELLIRYENEEAVDDSQLPKDRFSAERLKGVDSTLKIQPAELGDSAVYLCASSFSTSSYNEQFFGPGTRLTVL.

The V and J genes are TRBV7-8 and TRBJ1-2; the D gene is possibly TRBD1 (6 bases). The CDR3 has 15 residues. CDR1 is SGHVS, CDR2 FQNEAQ, per germline. Trimming took off 1 base at V and 2 bases at J, with 11 bases between the two ends. The CDR3 DNA reads as TGTGCCAGCAGCTTAGGGCGGGGGGGCAACTATGGCTACACCTTC. Translation gives CASSLGRGGNYGYTF.

The genes are TRBV12-5 and TRBJ2-2; the D is unclear. V dropped 1 base and J dropped 6 bases, with 9 bases sitting between them. The length of the CDR3 is 14 residues. In germline, CDR1 is LGHNT, CDR2 FRNRAP. Here the CDR3 reads CASGLAPGSGELFF. Here the CDR3 DNA reads TGTGCTAGTGGTTTGGCCCCGGGTTCCGGGGAGCTGTTTTTT.

This clone was counted once. The V gene is TRBV5-1, the J gene TRBJ1-1; 10 nucleotides agree with TRBD1. Germline V gene lookup returns CDR1 SGHRS and CDR2 YFSETQ. V lost 4 bases and J lost 8; bases outside the gene matches: 5. The CDR3 is 13 amino acids. The CDR3 sequence is CASSPGQGPEAFF. The CDR3 DNA reads TGCGCCAGCAGCCCGGGACAGGGGCCCGAAGCTTTCTTT. Variable domain in full (rest from reference TRBV5-1 and TRBJ1-1): KAGVTQTPRYLIKTRGQQVTLSCSPISGHRSVSWYQQTPGQGLQFLFEYFSETQRNKGNFPGRFSGRQFSNSRSEMNVSTLELGDSALYLCASSPGQGPEAFFGQGTRLTVV.

This chain joins TRBV7-2 and TRBJ2-7, with 9 bases fitting TRBD2. The trim removed 1 base at V and 2 bases at J, leaving 0 bases unmatched. Germline V gives CDR1 SGHTA, CDR2 FQGNSA. CDR3 size: 14 residues. CDR3 nucleotide sequence: TGTGCCAGCAGCTTAGTAGCGGGAGCCTACGAGCAGTACTTC. This translates into CASSLVAGAYEQYF. The full variable domain, completed using reference TRBV7-2 and TRBJ2-7, is GAGVSQSPSNKVTEKGKDVELRCDPISGHTALYWYRQSLGQGLEFLIYFQGNSAPDKSGLPSDRFSAERTGGSVSTLTIQRTQQEDSAVYLCASSLVAGAYEQYFGPGTRLTVT.

The V call is TRBV5-6, the J call TRBJ1-4; no reliable D call. With 0 bases removed from V and 4 bases from J, the gap between germline ends came to 7 bases. CDR3 size: 14 residues. Per germline, CDR1 SGHDT and CDR2 YYEEEE. CDR3 residues: CASSLGQYNEKLFF. CDR3 DNA: TGTGCCAGCAGCTTGGGTCAGTATAATGAAAAACTGTTTTTT.

This chain uses TRBV6-2 or TRBV6-3 with TRBJ1-2; TRBD1 matches 7 bases. Germline assignment: CDR1 MNHEY and CDR2 SVGEGT. Unmatched junction bases numbered 9, after V lost 2 bases and J lost 3 bases. The CDR3 loop spans 16 amino acids. The CDR3, as DNA: TGTGCCAGCAGTTACCCGACAGGGCGGCAAGACTATGGCTACACCTTC. Residues: CASSYPTGRQDYGYTF.

The DNA of the CDR3 is TGCAGCGCTTGGGACAGGGCTCGAGAGACCCAGTACTTC. Protein sequence: CSAWDRARETQYF. This rearrangement joins TRBV29-1 to TRBJ2-5; 9 nucleotides agree with TRBD1. CDR3 size: 13 residues. V dropped 7 bases and J dropped 4; count of bases not matched to a gene: 7. Germline V gene data show CDR1 as SQVTM and CDR2 as ANQGSEA. The entire variable domain, with the rest obtained from reference TRBV29-1 and TRBJ2-5, is as follows: SAVISQKPSRDICQRGTSLTIQCQVDSQVTMMFWYRQQPGQSLTLIATANQGSEATYESGFVIDKFPISRPNLTFSTLTVSNMSPEDSSIYLCSAWDRARETQYFGPGTRLLVL.

The chain couples TRBV3-1 (or the pseudogene TRBV3-2) to TRBJ1-2; 7 nucleotides agree with TRBD1. J lost 9 bases, V lost 5 bases, and 15 bases had no gene match. Germline lookup yields CDR1 LGHDT and CDR2 YNNKEL (reference sequence). The CDR3 totals 15 residues. CDR3 sequence: CASSFSLYRGLRYTF. The CDR3 nucleotides are TGTGCCAGCAGCTTCTCCTTATACAGGGGATTACGCTACACCTTC.

This chain connects TRBV30 to TRBJ1-6, with 10 bases lining up with TRBD1. This CDR3 spans 14 amino acids. From germline, CDR1 is GTSNPN and CDR2 SVGIG (reference sequence). With 5 bases clipped from V and 10 bases from J, the junction kept 8 bases outside the gene matches. Here the CDR3 DNA reads TGTGCCTGGGAGGGGGGACAGGGGAGATCACCCCTCCACTTT. Amino acid sequence: CAWEGGQGRSPLHF.

This chain uses TRBV9 with TRBJ1-1; TRBD1 agrees at 11 bases. Germline CDR1 and CDR2: SGDLS and YYNGEE. V shed 2 bases and J 1 base; nucleotides not matched to a gene: 7. There are 17 residues in the CDR3. Written as DNA, the CDR3 is TGTGCCAGCAGCGTCCAGGGGACAGGGGGAAGGAACACTGAAGCTTTCTTT. Its protein product is CASSVQGTGGRNTEAFF.

The rearrangement uses TRBV2 and TRBJ2-7; no reliable D call. Trimming pared 5 bases from V and 5 bases from J, leaving 10 bases between. Germline assignment: CDR1 SNHLY and CDR2 FYNNEI. There are 12 residues in the CDR3. This CDR3 reads CASSYGPDEQYF. The CDR3 nucleotides are TGTGCCAGCAGTTATGGTCCGGACGAGCAGTACTTC. Supplemented by reference TRBV2 and TRBJ2-7, the full variable domain reads EPEVTQTPSHQVTQMGQEVILRCVPISNHLYFYWYRQILGQKVEFLVSFYNNEISEKSEIFDDQFSVERPDGSNFTLKIRSTKLEDSAMYFCASSYGPDEQYFGPGTRLTVT.

The V call is TRBV14, the J call TRBJ1-3, with D unclear. Germline V gene sequence: CDR1 SGHDN, CDR2 FVKESK. With 5 bases removed from V and 4 bases from J, the gap between germline ends came to 9 bases. The CDR3 extends over 13 amino acids. CDR3 amino acids: CASSVQIGNTIYF. The CDR3 coding sequence is TGTGCCAGCAGCGTTCAAATCGGAAACACCATATATTTT.

The CDR3 spells CASSPRDRVSGNTIYF. In nucleotides, the CDR3 is TGTGCCAGCAGCCCCCGGGACAGGGTCTCAGGAAACACCATATATTTT. The chain is built from TRBV7-2 and TRBJ1-3; TRBD1 matches 9 bases. CDR3 length: 16 amino acids. V lost 5 bases, J lost 4 bases, and 9 bases stayed unmatched. Germline V gene data show CDR1 as SGHTA and CDR2 as FQGNSA.

The chain has TRBV6-1 and TRBJ1-2; D remains unclear. V dropped 2 bases and J dropped 9 bases, with 16 bases sitting between them. The CDR3 spans 14 residues. CDR1 MNHNS and CDR2 SASEGT come from the germline V gene. CDR3 sequence: CASSEKADLLSYTF. CDR3 DNA sequence: TGTGCCAGCAGTGAAAAAGCGGACCTCCTAAGCTACACCTTC.

The rearrangement uses TRBV2 and TRBJ2-1; D is unclear. Trimming removed 5 bases at V and 8 bases at J, with 13 bases between. This CDR3 region has 13 residues. From germline, CDR1 is SNHLY and CDR2 FYNNEI. CDR3 DNA: TGTGCCAGCAGTAACGAGTCAGAGGATGAGCAGTTCTTC. Its translation: CASSNESEDEQFF. Filled out from reference TRBV2 and TRBJ2-1, the complete variable domain reads EPEVTQTPSHQVTQMGQEVILRCVPISNHLYFYWYRQILGQKVEFLVSFYNNEISEKSEIFDDQFSVERPDGSNFTLKIRSTKLEDSAMYFCASSNESEDEQFFGPGTRLTVL.

This clone has more than one count but fewer than ten. V and J are TRBV3-1 (or the pseudogene TRBV3-2) and TRBJ1-5; the match to TRBD1 covers 7 bases. Germline V lookup: CDR1 LGHDT, CDR2 YNNKEL (reference sequence). There are 17 residues in the CDR3. The J segment lost 3 bases and the V segment lost 1 base, leaving 9 bases of the junction unmatched. The CDR3 sequence is CASSQGGGPRNNQPQHF. In nucleotides, the CDR3 is TGTGCCAGCAGCCAAGGAGGGGGCCCCAGGAACAATCAGCCCCAGCATTTT.

The rearrangement joins TRBV6-5 to TRBJ1-5, with D uncertain. CDR3 length equals 13 residues. V shed 11 bases and J shed 4 bases, with 15 bases lying between them. In germline, CDR1 is MNHEY, CDR2 SVGAGI. CDR3 DNA sequence: TGTGCCGTACAGAGGGAGGGAAATCAGCCCCAGCATTTT. Protein: CAVQREGNQPQHF.

This clone was observed a few times. The chain recombines TRBV11-2 with TRBJ2-3; TRBD2 aligns across 12 bases. In germline, CDR1 is SGHAT, CDR2 FQNNGV. The CDR3 contains 15 residues. V was clipped by 1 base and J by 6 bases; unmatched bases: 2. The CDR3 loop reads CASSLASGGADTQYF. DNA for the CDR3: TGTGCCAGCAGCTTAGCTAGCGGGGGGGCCGATACGCAGTATTTT. Full variable domain (missing parts from reference TRBV11-2 and TRBJ2-3): EAGVAQSPRYKIIEKRQSVAFWCNPISGHATLYWYQQILGQGPKLLIQFQNNGVVDDSQLPKDRFSAERLKGVDSTLKIQPAKLEDSAVYLCASSLASGGADTQYFGPGTRLTVL.

This clone was seen a handful of times. This rearrangement joins TRBV19 to TRBJ1-1; perhaps TRBD1 as D (5 bases). Germline V gene lookup returns CDR1 LNHDA and CDR2 SQIVND (reference sequence). The CDR3 extends over 13 amino acids. V was cut by 6 bases and J by 1 base, with 9 bases left in between. CDR3 in amino acids: CASRIDRNTEAFF. DNA for the CDR3: TGTGCCAGTAGGATCGACAGGAACACTGAAGCTTTCTTT. The full variable domain, its missing parts supplied by reference TRBV19 and TRBJ1-1, is DGGITQSPKYLFRKEGQNVTLSCEQNLNHDAMYWYRQDPGQGLRLIYYSQIVNDFQKGDIAEGYSVSREKKESFPLTVTSAQKNPTAFYLCASRIDRNTEAFFGQGTRLTVV.

This clone was observed a few times. The sample carries other DNA sequences with the same CDR3. The CDR3 region has the DNA TGCGCCAGCAGCCCGGGACAGCCTAATGAAAAACTGTTTTTT. Its translation: CASSPGQPNEKLFF. This chain links TRBV5-1 with TRBJ1-4; TRBD1 aligns across 7 bases. Germline loops: CDR1 SGHRS, CDR2 YFSETQ. With V trimmed by 4 bases and J by 3 bases, 3 bases remained unmatched. This CDR3 is built from 14 residues.

This clone turned up a few times. The chain employs TRBV2 and TRBJ1-2; D might be TRBD1 (5 bases). Between the trimmed V and J ends, which lost 5 bases and 4 bases, there was a span of 11 bases. The V gene's germline CDR1 is SNHLY and CDR2 FYNNEI. There are 13 residues in the CDR3. CDR3 sequence (DNA): TGTGCCAGCAGTTTCCAGGGTATCTATGGCTACACCTTC. Its protein is CASSFQGIYGYTF.

J is TRBJ2-7 and V is TRBV27; D might be TRBD1 (6 bases). The V and J ends lost 0 bases and 11 bases respectively, with 11 bases between them. Germline CDR1 reads MNHEY; CDR2 reads SMNVEV (reference sequence). The length of the CDR3 is 12 residues. Here the CDR3 reads CASSLSGTREYF. CDR3 coding DNA: TGTGCCAGCAGTTTATCGGGGACAAGGGAGTACTTC.

The table lists this clone with a few counts. V usage is TRBV9 and J usage is TRBJ2-5, with 8 bases lining up with TRBD1. The CDR3 covers 13 residues. The V gene's germline CDR1 is SGDLS and CDR2 YYNGEE. With V trimmed by 2 bases and J by 4 bases, 1 base remained unmatched. The CDR3 protein is CASSVQGAETQYF. CDR3 in DNA: TGTGCCAGCAGCGTCCAGGGGGCAGAGACCCAGTACTTC.

V gene TRBV3-1 (or the pseudogene TRBV3-2) combines with J gene TRBJ1-2, with a weak D call TRBD1 (6 bases). The V gene lost 3 bases and the J gene lost 6 bases, with 14 bases spanning the gap. This CDR3 has 14 amino acids. The V gene's germline CDR1 is LGHDT and CDR2 YNNKEL (reference sequence). The CDR3 DNA reads TGTGCCAGCAGCCATGGGACACCAGAGGATGGCTACACCTTC. It is translated as CASSHGTPEDGYTF.

The rearrangement uses TRBV10-3 and TRBJ2-2, with D perhaps TRBD1 (5 bases). V shed 3 bases and J shed 7 bases, with 12 bases lying between them. This CDR3 is 14 amino acids long. The germline V gene has CDR1 ENHRY and CDR2 SYGVKD. This CDR3 is CAISEQVLIGELFF. Written as DNA, the CDR3 is TGTGCCATCAGTGAACAGGTACTCATCGGGGAGCTGTTTTTT.

The genes are TRBV5-1 and TRBJ1-4, with D possibly being TRBD1 (5 bases). CDR1 and CDR2 (germline): SGHRS, YFSETQ. The V end was cut by 3 bases, the J end by 8 bases, with 20 bases between. The CDR3 extends over 16 amino acids. Here the CDR3 reads CASSSSPGPNPEKLFF. The CDR3 DNA sequence: TGCGCCAGCAGCTCCTCCCCAGGGCCAAATCCGGAAAAACTGTTTTTT.

The chain has TRBV28 and TRBJ1-3; D is unclear. The CDR3 is made up of 16 amino acids. Germline CDR1 and CDR2: MDHEN and SYDVKM. V gave up 3 bases and J gave up 0 bases, with 12 bases separating them. CDR3 protein: CASSFGSTPSGNTIYF. The CDR3 bases are TGTGCCAGCAGTTTTGGGTCGACACCCTCTGGAAACACCATATATTTT.

Written as DNA, the CDR3 is TGTGCCTGGACAGGGGGTGCCTATGGCTACACCTTC. As protein: CAWTGGAYGYTF. The chain recombines TRBV30 with TRBJ1-2, with 7 bases matching TRBD1. Germline CDR1 and CDR2: GTSNPN and SVGIG (reference sequence). There are 12 residues in the CDR3. V trimming: 4 bases; J trimming: 4 bases; junction bases outside the gene matches: 3.

The chain carries TRBV6-1 and TRBJ1-6; D is unresolved. Trimming cost V 0 bases and J 10 bases, with 10 bases left between them. The CDR3 length is 14 residues. Germline values: CDR1 MNHNS, CDR2 SASEGT. The CDR3 DNA reads as TGTGCCAGCAGTGAAGCCGGGGTCGGGTCACCCCTCCACTTT. This gives the protein CASSEAGVGSPLHF.

V gene TRBV7-2 combines with J gene TRBJ1-3, with a weak D call TRBD1 (5 bases). The germline V gene encodes CDR1 SGHTA and CDR2 FQGNSA. With 1 base removed from V and 3 bases from J, the gap between germline ends came to 13 bases. This CDR3 is built from 16 residues. The CDR3 loop is CASSLGGRANGNTIYF. The CDR3 DNA sequence: TGTGCCAGCAGCTTAGGAGGCAGGGCGAATGGAAACACCATATATTTT.